Listed here is a single T cell receptor (beta chain). The target of this receptor is not known. No base quality values were provided; no much bigger clone lies one nucleotide off. TCRbeta CDR3 regions were amplified from genomic DNA by means of the immunoSEQ Assay, a bias-controlled multiplex PCR. For the original study's pipeline: The number of nucleated cells in each sample was estimated by amplification of reference gene primers within the assay. Sequence reads were collapsed and filtered to measure the absolute abundance of every unique TCRbeta CDR3 rearrangement. For each sample, productive Simpson clonality was calculated as the square root of Simpson's diversity index over productive rearrangements. What TCRdb holds here is the immuneACCESS table cut down to in-frame rearrangements. Part of the clones is not present; checked against another copy, under half of the missing clones reflect an unresolved V gene, and the others are unexplained. The DNA was the basis for D and trimming; V, J and clone size are from that table. The sample yields 200,000 to 300,000 clones; around 85% were counted once. The ten top clones hold over 3% of the sample.

Samples from volunteer blood donors who had recovered from COVID-19 were contributed by a second Seattle source. The collaborating institutions used their own protocols to collect whole blood in K2EDTA tubes. For TCRbeta analysis, collaborators shipped samples in one of three forms: frozen whole blood, isolated PBMCs, or DNA extracted from either of those sample types. V drops 5 bases and J drops 7 bases, leaving 18 bases in between. The germline V gene (reference sequence) specifies SEHNR as CDR1 and FQNEAQ as CDR2. The cysteine opens and the phenylalanine closes a CDR3 of 15 amino acids. The only DNA kept is the CDR3, 45 bases in frame from the first base. The sample comes from a study of blood T cell repertoires in COVID-19 (dated by TCRdb to about 2020). For the study in its entirety: Collaborator samples came from the United States, Italy and Spain and covered acute and convalescent phases of COVID-19. The material from the prospective study consisted of cDNA or gDNA derived from T cells, B-cell-depleted T cells, or PBMCs. The dataset comprised deeply sampled blood TCRbeta repertoires from subjects exposed to, actively infected with, or recovered from COVID-19. The repertoires were made available in a free public database intended to serve as a resource for research on the immune response to SARS-CoV-2. The samples were drawn from two sources: the first 160 participants of the ongoing ImmuneRACE study, and 950 to 1,500 subjects contributed by 6 global collaborators. A de-identified subject ID, COVID-19 status, age in years and sex were almost always included in the sample metadata. Where HLA class I and class II types were available, the types were taken from metadata supplied by the sample provider, not from assay-based typing.

Study-wide findings and limitations: The quantity of clinical and demographic metadata differed by source and by participant and was supplied without curation.

Here the chain combines TRBV7-9 and TRBJ1-3; no D gene call is confident. The receptor was isolated from a woman younger than 45 who had recovered from COVID-19. Sequences were obtained from peripheral blood. CDR3 protein: CASSPGGGFRNTIYF. The DNA is as follows: TGTGCCAGCAGCCCCGGAGGAGGGTTTAGGAACACCATATATTTT.